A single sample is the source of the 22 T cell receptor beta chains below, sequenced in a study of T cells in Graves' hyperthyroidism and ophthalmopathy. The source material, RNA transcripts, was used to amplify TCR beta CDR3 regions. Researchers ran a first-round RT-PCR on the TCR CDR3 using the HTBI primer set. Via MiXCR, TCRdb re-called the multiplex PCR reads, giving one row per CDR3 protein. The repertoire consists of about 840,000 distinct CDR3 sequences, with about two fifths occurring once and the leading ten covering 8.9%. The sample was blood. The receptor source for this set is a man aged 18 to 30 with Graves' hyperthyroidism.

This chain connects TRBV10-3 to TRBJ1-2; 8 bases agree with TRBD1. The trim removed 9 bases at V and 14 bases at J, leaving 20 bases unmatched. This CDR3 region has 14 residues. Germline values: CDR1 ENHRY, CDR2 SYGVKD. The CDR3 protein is CAMGTSSYGTGKTF. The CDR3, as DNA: TGTGCCATGGGGACTAGCAGCTACGGGACAGGAAAAACCTTC.

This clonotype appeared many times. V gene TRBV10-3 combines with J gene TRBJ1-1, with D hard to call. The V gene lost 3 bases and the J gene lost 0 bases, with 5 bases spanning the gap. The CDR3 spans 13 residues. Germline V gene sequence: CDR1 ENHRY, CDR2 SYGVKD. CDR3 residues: CAISDGMNTEAFF. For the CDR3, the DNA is TGTGCCATCAGTGACGGAATGAACACTGAAGCTTTCTTT.

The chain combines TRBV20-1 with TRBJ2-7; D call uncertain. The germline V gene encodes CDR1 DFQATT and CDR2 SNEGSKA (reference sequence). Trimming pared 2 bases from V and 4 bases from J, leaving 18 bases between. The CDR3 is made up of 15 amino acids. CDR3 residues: CSARSITAGTYEQYF. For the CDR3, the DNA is TGCAGTGCTAGATCTATCACCGCCGGAACTTACGAGCAGTACTTC.

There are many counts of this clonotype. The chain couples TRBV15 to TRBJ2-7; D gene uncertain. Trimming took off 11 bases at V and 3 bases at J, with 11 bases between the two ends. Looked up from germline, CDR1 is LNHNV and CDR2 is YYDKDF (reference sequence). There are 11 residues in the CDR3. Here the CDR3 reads CAAGDGYEQYF. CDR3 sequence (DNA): TGTGCCGCAGGAGATGGCTACGAGCAGTACTTC.

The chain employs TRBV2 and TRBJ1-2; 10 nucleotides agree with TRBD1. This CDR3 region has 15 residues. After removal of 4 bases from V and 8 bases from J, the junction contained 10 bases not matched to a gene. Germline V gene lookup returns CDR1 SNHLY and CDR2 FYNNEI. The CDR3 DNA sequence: TGTGCCAGCAGTGCCCGACAGGGGGCATGGGGAGGCTACACCTTC. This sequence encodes CASSARQGAWGGYTF.

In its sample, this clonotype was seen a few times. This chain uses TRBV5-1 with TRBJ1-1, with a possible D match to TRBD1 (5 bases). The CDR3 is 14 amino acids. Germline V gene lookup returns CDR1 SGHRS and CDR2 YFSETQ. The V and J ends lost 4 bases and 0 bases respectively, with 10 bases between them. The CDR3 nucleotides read TGCGCCAGCAGCAAGGACACGATGAACACTGAAGCTTTCTTT. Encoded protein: CASSKDTMNTEAFF.

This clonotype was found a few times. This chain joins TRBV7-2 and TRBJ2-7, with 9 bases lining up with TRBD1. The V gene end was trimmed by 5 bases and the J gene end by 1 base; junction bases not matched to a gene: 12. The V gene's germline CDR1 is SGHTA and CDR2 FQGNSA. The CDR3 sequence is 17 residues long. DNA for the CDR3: TGTGCCAGCAGCACTCTAACCCCGGGACAGGGATCCTACGAGCAGTACTTC. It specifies CASSTLTPGQGSYEQYF. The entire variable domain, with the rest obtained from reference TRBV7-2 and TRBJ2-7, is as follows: GAGVSQSPSNKVTEKGKDVELRCDPISGHTALYWYRQSLGQGLEFLIYFQGNSAPDKSGLPSDRFSAERTGGSVSTLTIQRTQQEDSAVYLCASSTLTPGQGSYEQYFGPGTRLTVT.

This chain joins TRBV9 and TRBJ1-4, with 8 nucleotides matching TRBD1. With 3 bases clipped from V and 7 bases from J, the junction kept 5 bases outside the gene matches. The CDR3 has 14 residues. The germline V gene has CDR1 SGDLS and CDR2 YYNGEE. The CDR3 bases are TGTGCCAGCAGCGGGGGGCAGGGGGCTGAAAAACTGTTTTTT. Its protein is CASSGGQGAEKLFF. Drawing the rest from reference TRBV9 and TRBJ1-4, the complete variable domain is DSGVTQTPKHLITATGQRVTLRCSPRSGDLSVYWYQQSLDQGLQFLIQYYNGEERAKGNILERFSAQQFPDLHSELNLSSLELGDSALYFCASSGGQGAEKLFFGSGTQLSVL.

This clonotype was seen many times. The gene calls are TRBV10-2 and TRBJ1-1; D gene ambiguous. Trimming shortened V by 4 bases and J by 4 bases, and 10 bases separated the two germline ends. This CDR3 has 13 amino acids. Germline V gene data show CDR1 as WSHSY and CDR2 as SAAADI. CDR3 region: CASSARSSTEAFF. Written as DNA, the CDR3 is TGCGCCAGCAGTGCCCGTAGTAGCACTGAAGCTTTCTTT.

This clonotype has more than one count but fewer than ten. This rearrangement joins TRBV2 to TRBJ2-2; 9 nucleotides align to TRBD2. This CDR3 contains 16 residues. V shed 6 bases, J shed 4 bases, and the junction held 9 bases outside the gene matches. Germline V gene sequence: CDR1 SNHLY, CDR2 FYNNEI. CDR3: CASSGGTSPSTGELFF. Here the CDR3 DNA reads TGTGCCAGCAGCGGTGGGACTAGCCCGAGCACCGGGGAGCTGTTTTTT.

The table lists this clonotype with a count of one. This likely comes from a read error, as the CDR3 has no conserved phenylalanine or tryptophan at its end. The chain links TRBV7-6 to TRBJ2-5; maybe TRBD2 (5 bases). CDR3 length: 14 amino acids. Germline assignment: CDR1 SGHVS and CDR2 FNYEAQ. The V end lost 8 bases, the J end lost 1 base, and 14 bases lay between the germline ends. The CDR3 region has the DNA TGTGCCAGCTCACCTCCGGGAACCCAAGAGACCCAGTACATC. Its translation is CASSPPGTQETQYI.

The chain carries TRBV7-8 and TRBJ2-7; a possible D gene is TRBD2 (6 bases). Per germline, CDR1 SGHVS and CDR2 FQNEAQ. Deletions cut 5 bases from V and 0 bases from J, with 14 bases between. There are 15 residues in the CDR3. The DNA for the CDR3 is TGTGCCAGCAGCCAATCGGGGGAGGACTCCTACGAGCAGTACTTC. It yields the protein CASSQSGEDSYEQYF.

The CDR3 DNA sequence: TGTGCCAGCAGTGAAGCGGGGGTGAGGTACAATGAGCAGTTCTTC. This gives the protein CASSEAGVRYNEQFF. The chain carries TRBV2 and TRBJ2-1, with D perhaps given as TRBD1 or TRBD2 (5 bases each). The CDR3 contains 15 residues. The V end was cut by 0 bases, the J end by 4 bases, with 10 bases between. Per the germline V gene, CDR1 is SNHLY and CDR2 is FYNNEI. The full variable domain, completed using reference TRBV2 and TRBJ2-1, is EPEVTQTPSHQVTQMGQEVILRCVPISNHLYFYWYRQILGQKVEFLVSFYNNEISEKSEIFDDQFSVERPDGSNFTLKIRSTKLEDSAMYFCASSEAGVRYNEQFFGPGTRLTVL.

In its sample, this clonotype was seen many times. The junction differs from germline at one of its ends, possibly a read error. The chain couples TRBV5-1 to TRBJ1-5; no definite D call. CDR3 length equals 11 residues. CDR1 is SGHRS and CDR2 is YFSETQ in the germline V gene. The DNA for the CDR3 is TGCGCCAGCAGCTTGGAGAGACATGGGAATTTT. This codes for CASSLERHGNF. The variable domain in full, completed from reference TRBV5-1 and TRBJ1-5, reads KAGVTQTPRYLIKTRGQQVTLSCSPISGHRSVSWYQQTPGQGLQFLFEYFSETQRNKGNFPGRFSGRQFSNSRSEMNVSTLELGDSALYLCASSLERHGNFGDGTRLSIL.

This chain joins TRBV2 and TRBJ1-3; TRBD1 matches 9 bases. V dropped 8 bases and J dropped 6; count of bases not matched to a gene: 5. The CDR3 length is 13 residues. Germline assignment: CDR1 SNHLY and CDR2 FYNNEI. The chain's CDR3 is CASSGTGINTIYF. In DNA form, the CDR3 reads TGTGCCAGCTCCGGGACAGGGATAAACACCATATATTTT.

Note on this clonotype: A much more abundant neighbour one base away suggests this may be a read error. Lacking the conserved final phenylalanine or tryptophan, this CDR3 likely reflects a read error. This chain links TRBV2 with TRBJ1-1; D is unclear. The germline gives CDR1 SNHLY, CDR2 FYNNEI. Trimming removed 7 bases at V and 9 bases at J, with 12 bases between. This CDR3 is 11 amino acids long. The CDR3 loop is CASNVLSQAFS. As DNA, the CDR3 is TGTGCCAGCAATGTCCTCAGCCAAGCTTTCTCT.

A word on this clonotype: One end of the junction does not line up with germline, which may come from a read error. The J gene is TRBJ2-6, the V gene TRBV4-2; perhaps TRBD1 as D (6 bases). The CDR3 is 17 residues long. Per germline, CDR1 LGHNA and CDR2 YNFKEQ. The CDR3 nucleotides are TGTGCCAGCAGCCCCCCCCGACGCGTTCCAGGGGACAACGTCCTGACTTTC. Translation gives CASSPPRRVPGDNVLTF.

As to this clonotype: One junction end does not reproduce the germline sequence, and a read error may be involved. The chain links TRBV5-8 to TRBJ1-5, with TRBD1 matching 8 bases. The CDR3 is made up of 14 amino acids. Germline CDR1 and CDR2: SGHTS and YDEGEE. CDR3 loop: CASSLGGTGGTEHF. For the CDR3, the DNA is TGCGCCAGCAGCTTGGGGGGGACAGGAGGCACCGAGCATTTT.

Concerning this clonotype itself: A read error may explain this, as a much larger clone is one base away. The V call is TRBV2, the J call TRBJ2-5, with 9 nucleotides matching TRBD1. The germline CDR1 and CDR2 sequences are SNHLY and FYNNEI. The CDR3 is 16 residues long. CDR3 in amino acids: CASSDGRTGAGEIQYF. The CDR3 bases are TGTGCCAGCAGTGATGGTCGGACAGGGGCGGGAGAGATCCAGTACTTC. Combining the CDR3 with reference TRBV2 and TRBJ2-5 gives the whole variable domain EPEVTQTPSHQVTQMGQEVILRCVPISNHLYFYWYRQILGQKVEFLVSFYNNEISEKSEIFDDQFSVERPDGSNFTLKIRSTKLEDSAMYFCASSDGRTGAGEIQYFGPGTRLLVL.

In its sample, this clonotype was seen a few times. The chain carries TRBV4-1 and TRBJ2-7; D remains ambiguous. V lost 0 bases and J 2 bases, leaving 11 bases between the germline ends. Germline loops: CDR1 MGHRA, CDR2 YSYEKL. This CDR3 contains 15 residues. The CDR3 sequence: CASSQERDFPYEQYF. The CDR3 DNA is TGCGCCAGCAGCCAAGAGAGAGACTTCCCCTACGAGCAGTACTTC.

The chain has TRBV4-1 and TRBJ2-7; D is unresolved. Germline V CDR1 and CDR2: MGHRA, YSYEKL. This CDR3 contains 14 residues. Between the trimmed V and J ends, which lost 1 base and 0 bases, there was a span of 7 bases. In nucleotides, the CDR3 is TGCGCCAGCAGCCAAGTCTGGCCCTCCTACGAGCAGTACTTC. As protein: CASSQVWPSYEQYF.

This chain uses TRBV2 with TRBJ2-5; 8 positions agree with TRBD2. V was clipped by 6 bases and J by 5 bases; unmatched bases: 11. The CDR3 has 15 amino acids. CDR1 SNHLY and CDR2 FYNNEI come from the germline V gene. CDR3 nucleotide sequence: TGTGCCAGCAGCCCCGGACTAGCTATCCAGGAGACCCAGTACTTC. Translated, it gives CASSPGLAIQETQYF.